The 20 T cell receptor beta chains below come from one sample, sequenced in a study of T cell responses to AZD1222 COVID-19 vaccine. Sequencing used immunoSEQ multiplex PCR; TCRdb keeps in-frame clones, though not all of them. The table has approximately 200,000 clones, about 90% seen once; the top ten hold approximately 7.7%. The sequences come from peripheral blood, collected on day 0 of AZD1222 vaccination. These receptors all come from an adult in good health.

CDR3 nucleotides: TGTGCCTGGAGATCCGAGGGAGGCAATCAGCCCCAGCATTTT. This codes for CAWRSEGGNQPQHF. This chain connects TRBV30 to TRBJ1-5; D call uncertain. The CDR3 is made up of 14 amino acids. The V and J ends lost 3 bases and 2 bases respectively, with 11 bases between them. Germline V gene sequence: CDR1 GTSNPN, CDR2 SVGIG (reference sequence).

The rearrangement uses TRBV7-2 and TRBJ2-7; D is perhaps TRBD1 (6 bases). The ends were cut back, 5 bases at V and 0 bases at J, with 17 bases in the middle. Germline V CDR1 and CDR2: SGHTA, FQGNSA. CDR3 size: 16 residues. The CDR3 sequence: CASSLTGISNSYEQYF. The CDR3 nucleotides read TGTGCCAGCAGCCTCACAGGGATCTCGAACTCCTACGAGCAGTACTTC.

This chain uses TRBV19 with TRBJ2-2; 8 bases match TRBD1. V lost 3 bases to trimming and J lost 6 bases; unmatched junction nucleotides: 6. The CDR3 runs 15 residues. Germline loops: CDR1 LNHDA, CDR2 SQIVND (reference sequence). The DNA for the CDR3 is TGTGCCAGTAGTATCTCGACAGGGGCTTCCGGGGAGCTGTTTTTT. This encodes CASSISTGASGELFF.

The J gene is TRBJ2-1, the V gene TRBV28, with 12 bases identical to TRBD2. The CDR3 sequence is 16 residues long. The trim removed 3 bases at V and 7 bases at J, leaving 7 bases unmatched. The germline gives CDR1 MDHEN, CDR2 SYDVKM. The CDR3, as DNA: TGTGCCAGCAGTTTCTTGTCTAGCGGGGGGGCGAATGAGCAGTTCTTC. Its translation is CASSFLSSGGANEQFF.

The chain recombines TRBV6-5 with TRBJ1-2; no definite D call. There are 13 residues in the CDR3. The V end lost 7 bases, the J end lost 8 bases, and 17 bases lay between the germline ends. Germline V gene data show CDR1 as MNHEY and CDR2 as SVGAGI. The chain's CDR3 is CASMRLPKAGYTF. The CDR3 DNA sequence: TGTGCCAGCATGAGGCTCCCAAAGGCGGGCTACACCTTC.

V gene TRBV4-3 combines with J gene TRBJ2-1; 16 nucleotides match TRBD2. The germline CDR1 and CDR2 sequences are LGHNA and YSLEER. The J segment lost 7 bases and the V segment lost 4 bases, leaving 10 bases of the junction unmatched. This CDR3 is built from 18 residues. The CDR3 loop reads CASSPWGTSGGALNEQFF. DNA for the CDR3: TGCGCCAGCAGCCCCTGGGGGACTAGCGGGGGGGCCTTGAATGAGCAGTTCTTC.

The chain joins TRBV3-1 (or the pseudogene TRBV3-2) to TRBJ2-5, with a possible D match to TRBD2 (7 bases). There are 14 residues in the CDR3. Germline CDR1 is LGHDT and CDR2 is YNNKEL (reference sequence). The V and J ends lost 5 bases and 4 bases respectively, with 14 bases between them. CDR3 DNA sequence: TGTGCCAGCAGCTCCCCGGGGGGCCTAGAGACCCAGTACTTC. This translates into CASSSPGGLETQYF.

The chain is built from TRBV27 and TRBJ1-1; D is undetermined. Germline CDR1 reads MNHEY; CDR2 reads SMNVEV (reference sequence). Trimming took off 8 bases at V and 4 bases at J, with 17 bases between the two ends. CDR3 length: 14 amino acids. The CDR3 region has the DNA TGTGCCAGCCACGCGAGCAGCTTGGCCACTGAAGCTTTCTTT. Amino acids: CASHASSLATEAFF.

The chain joins TRBV19 to TRBJ2-6; 8 bases are shared with TRBD1. Losses at the gene ends were 7 bases for V and 2 bases for J; bases not matched to a gene: 13. The CDR3 loop spans 18 amino acids. Germline CDR1 LNHDA, CDR2 SQIVND (reference sequence). In nucleotides, the CDR3 is TGTGCCAGTAACGGATGGACAGGGAAAGTAACTGGGGCCAACGTCCTGACTTTC. This encodes CASNGWTGKVTGANVLTF.

The chain links TRBV19 to TRBJ2-7, with D possibly being TRBD2 (5 bases). Between the trimmed V and J ends, which lost 1 base and 3 bases, there was a span of 16 bases. Germline lookup yields CDR1 LNHDA and CDR2 SQIVND (reference sequence). The CDR3 has 16 amino acids. CDR3 region: CASSIAGTAGFYEQYF. CDR3 in DNA: TGTGCCAGTAGTATAGCGGGAACTGCGGGTTTCTACGAGCAGTACTTC.

V is TRBV6-1 and J is TRBJ1-5, with no clear D. Germline lookup yields CDR1 MNHNS and CDR2 SASEGT. V gave up 3 bases and J gave up 6 bases, with 15 bases separating them. This CDR3 is 15 amino acids long. The CDR3: CASSDLPGYGQPQHF. CDR3 nucleotides: TGTGCCAGCAGTGATCTACCCGGTTATGGTCAGCCCCAGCATTTT.

V usage is TRBV27 and J usage is TRBJ1-3; 8 bases are a match to TRBD1. This CDR3 region has 21 residues. Losses at the gene ends were 2 bases for V and 4 bases for J; bases not matched to a gene: 22. Per the germline V gene, CDR1 is MNHEY and CDR2 is SMNVEV (reference sequence). The CDR3 region is CASSLPHRRHSNRGFGNTIYF. The DNA of the CDR3 is TGTGCCAGCAGTTTACCCCATCGACGTCATTCCAACAGGGGGTTCGGAAACACCATATATTTT.

The chain has TRBV11-2 and TRBJ2-5, with 9 bases lining up with TRBD1. V dropped 5 bases and J dropped 4; count of bases not matched to a gene: 8. The length of the CDR3 is 15 residues. Per the germline V gene, CDR1 is SGHAT and CDR2 is FQNNGV. The CDR3 nucleotides are TGTGCCAGCAGCCCTGGGACAGGGCCTGGAGAGACCCAGTACTTC. Protein: CASSPGTGPGETQYF. The full variable domain, its missing parts supplied by reference TRBV11-2 and TRBJ2-5, is EAGVAQSPRYKIIEKRQSVAFWCNPISGHATLYWYQQILGQGPKLLIQFQNNGVVDDSQLPKDRFSAERLKGVDSTLKIQPAKLEDSAVYLCASSPGTGPGETQYFGPGTRLLVL.

This chain links TRBV21-1 with TRBJ2-7; the tabulated D call, TRBD1, remains unverified against the DNA. TRBV21-1 is a pseudogene locus. The CDR3 is made up of 12 amino acids. The CDR3 nucleotides are TGTGCCAGCAGCGAACAGGGTTGGGAGCAGTACTTC. This sequence encodes CASSEQGWEQYF.

This rearrangement joins TRBV2 to TRBJ1-1, with D unclear. V lost 7 bases, J lost 2 bases, and 11 bases lay in between. This CDR3 region has 13 residues. Germline CDR1 is SNHLY and CDR2 is FYNNEI. The CDR3 loop reads CASNLQRNTEAFF. The CDR3 DNA reads TGTGCCAGCAATTTACAGAGAAACACTGAAGCTTTCTTT.

The chain has TRBV11-2 and TRBJ2-3, with 12 bases lining up with TRBD2. Unmatched junction bases numbered 7, after V lost 4 bases and J lost 2 bases. Germline values: CDR1 SGHAT, CDR2 FQNNGV. CDR3 length: 17 residues. Here the CDR3 DNA reads TGTGCCAGCAGCTCCCCCAGGACTAGCGGGGACACAGATACGCAGTATTTT. Protein product: CASSSPRTSGDTDTQYF.

The chain combines TRBV4-1 with TRBJ1-2; a possible D gene is TRBD1 (5 bases). The CDR3 has 15 amino acids. Germline lookup yields CDR1 MGHRA and CDR2 YSYEKL. The V gene lost 1 base and the J gene lost 7 bases, with 16 bases spanning the gap. The CDR3 reads CASSQVPGPLSGYTF. CDR3 nucleotide sequence: TGCGCCAGCAGCCAAGTTCCAGGGCCCCTAAGTGGCTACACCTTC.

The chain has TRBV6-5 and TRBJ1-2; no clear D. Germline assignment: CDR1 MNHEY and CDR2 SVGAGI. CDR3 length: 14 residues. The V end lost 6 bases, the J end lost 5 bases, and 16 bases lay between the germline ends. The CDR3 sequence: CASRDLWPLYGYTF. CDR3 in DNA: TGTGCCAGCAGGGACCTTTGGCCGCTATATGGCTACACCTTC.

This clone was detected only a few times. This sequence joins TRBV10-1 and TRBJ2-2; D is ambiguous. Trimming stripped 8 bases from V and 1 base from J, with 8 bases between. Germline values: CDR1 WNHNN, CDR2 SYGVQD (reference sequence). The CDR3 is made up of 13 amino acids. The CDR3 DNA reads as TGCGCCAGCGCACACTGGAACACCGGGGAGCTGTTTTTT. Translation gives CASAHWNTGELFF.

This chain joins TRBV28 and TRBJ1-4; D gene unclear. The CDR3 contains 13 residues. Germline CDR1 reads MDHEN; CDR2 reads SYDVKM. The V end was cut by 8 bases, the J end by 1 base, with 8 bases between. The chain's CDR3 is CASGVRTNEKLFF. The CDR3 DNA sequence: TGTGCCAGCGGTGTCAGAACTAATGAAAAACTGTTTTTT.